This entry lists 2 T cell receptor beta chains sequenced from one sample in a study of blood T cell repertoires in COVID-19. Assay: immunoSEQ multiplex PCR; the TCRdb copy retains only in-frame clones and omits some. Here the sample spans some 410,000 clones, around nine tenths being singletons. The sequenced sample was PBMCs or T cells enriched from blood (not recorded which). Receptors were obtained from a woman aged 25 to 39 with acute COVID-19.

This clone was observed a single time. V usage is TRBV3-1 (or the pseudogene TRBV3-2) and J usage is TRBJ1-1; 8 bases are a match to TRBD1. CDR1 is LGHDT, CDR2 YNNKEL, per germline (reference sequence). V trimming: 5 bases; J trimming: 4 bases; junction bases outside the gene matches: 6. The length of the CDR3 is 14 residues. CDR3 sequence (DNA): TGTGCCAGCAGCATTACAGGGGGTGGCACTGAAGCTTTCTTT. Its translation: CASSITGGGTEAFF.

This clone was recorded once. This chain joins TRBV9 and TRBJ2-7; 7 positions agree with TRBD1. The CDR3 totals 15 residues. Unmatched junction bases numbered 8, after V lost 4 bases and J lost 1 base. Germline loops: CDR1 SGDLS, CDR2 YYNGEE. The CDR3 sequence is CASSPRQGPSYEQYF. CDR3 bases: TGTGCCAGCAGCCCCCGACAGGGCCCTTCCTACGAGCAGTACTTC. The entire variable domain, with the rest obtained from reference TRBV9 and TRBJ2-7, is as follows: DSGVTQTPKHLITATGQRVTLRCSPRSGDLSVYWYQQSLDQGLQFLIQYYNGEERAKGNILERFSAQQFPDLHSELNLSSLELGDSALYFCASSPRQGPSYEQYFGPGTRLTVT.